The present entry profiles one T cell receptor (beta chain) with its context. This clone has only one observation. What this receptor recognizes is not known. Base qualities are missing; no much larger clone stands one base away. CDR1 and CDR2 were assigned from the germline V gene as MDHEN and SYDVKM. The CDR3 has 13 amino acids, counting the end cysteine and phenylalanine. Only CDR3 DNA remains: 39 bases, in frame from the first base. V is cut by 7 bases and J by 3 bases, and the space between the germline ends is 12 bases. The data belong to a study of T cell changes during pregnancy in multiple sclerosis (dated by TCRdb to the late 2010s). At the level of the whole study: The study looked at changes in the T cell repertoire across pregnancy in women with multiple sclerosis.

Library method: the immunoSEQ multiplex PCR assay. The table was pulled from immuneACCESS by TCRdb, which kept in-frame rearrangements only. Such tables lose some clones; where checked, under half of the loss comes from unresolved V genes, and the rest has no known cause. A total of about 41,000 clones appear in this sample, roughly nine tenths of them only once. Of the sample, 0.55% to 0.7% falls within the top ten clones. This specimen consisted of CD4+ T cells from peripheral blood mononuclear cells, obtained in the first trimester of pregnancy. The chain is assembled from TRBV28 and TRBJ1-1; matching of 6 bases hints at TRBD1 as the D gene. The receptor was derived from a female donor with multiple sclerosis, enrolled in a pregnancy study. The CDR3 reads CASIRNRDTEAFF. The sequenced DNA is TGTGCCAGCATCCGAAACAGGGACACTGAAGCTTTCTTT.